A single sample is the source of the 30 T cell receptor beta chains below, sequenced in a study of T-cell memory formation after mild COVID-19. MiXCR, applied by TCRdb to the 5' RACE reads, yields one record per CDR3 protein. Of 340,000 or so distinct CDR3 sequences in the sample, under 15% were seen once. The sample taken for sequencing was PBMCs or a T cell subset sorted from them (not recorded which). These TCRs come from a young man who had mild COVID-19 (a few samples of this study predate the infection). Cell type and time point are not known.

A few counts support this clonotype. The genes are TRBV5-1 and TRBJ1-2; a possible D gene is TRBD1 (5 bases). V was pared by 4 bases and J by 8 bases, with 21 bases between. CDR3 length: 15 amino acids. Germline CDR1 is SGHRS and CDR2 is YFSETQ. This CDR3 is CASSPDPGPKGGYTF. In DNA form, the CDR3 reads TGCGCCAGCAGCCCAGATCCGGGACCTAAAGGCGGCTACACCTTC.

The chain combines TRBV24-1 with TRBJ1-1; the D is unclear. Between the trimmed V and J ends, which lost 5 bases and 1 base, there was a span of 10 bases. There are 14 residues in the CDR3. CDR1 and CDR2 from the germline V gene are KGHDR and SFDVKD. As DNA, the CDR3 is TGTGCCACCAGTGGGAACAGAGAGAACACTGAAGCTTTCTTT. As protein: CATSGNRENTEAFF.

This clonotype has at least ten counts. The chain joins TRBV12-3 or TRBV12-4 to TRBJ2-2; D gene unclear. The length of the CDR3 is 12 residues. Trimming removed 3 bases at V and 6 bases at J, with 5 bases between. The CDR3 bases are TGTGCCAGCAGTTTCCGGCCCGGGGAGCTGTTTTTT. Translation: CASSFRPGELFF.

This clonotype was picked up a small number of times. The chain uses TRBV12-3 or TRBV12-4 and TRBJ1-2; 9 bases line up with TRBD1. The CDR3 length is 13 residues. V shed 6 bases and J 7 bases; nucleotides not matched to a gene: 6. In DNA form, the CDR3 reads TGTGCCAGCAGCCCCGACAGGGGGATTGGCTACACCTTC. Its translation is CASSPDRGIGYTF.

The genes are TRBV25-1 and TRBJ1-2, with TRBD1 as a possible D gene (5 bases). In germline, CDR1 is MGHDK, CDR2 SYGVNS. The V gene lost 1 base and the J gene lost 5 bases, with 14 bases spanning the gap. The CDR3 totals 15 residues. CDR3 in DNA: TGTGCCAGCAGTGAATTAGGGGACGGATTATATGGCTACACCTTC. Protein: CASSELGDGLYGYTF.

This clonotype was counted only a few times. The chain combines TRBV12-3 or TRBV12-4 with TRBJ2-2, with D unresolved. The CDR3 has 15 residues. The germline V and J ends were trimmed by 6 bases and 7 bases, with 18 bases remaining between them. This CDR3 is CASSKALGQNGELFF. CDR3 coding DNA: TGTGCCAGCAGCAAGGCCCTAGGGCAGAACGGGGAGCTGTTTTTT.

This clonotype was counted between two and nine times. The V call is TRBV4-1, the J call TRBJ2-4; possible D gene TRBD1, 5 bases. V lost 1 base, J lost 4 bases, and 8 bases lay in between. CDR1 MGHRA and CDR2 YSYEKL come from the germline V gene. The CDR3 extends over 14 amino acids. CDR3 in DNA: TGCGCCAGCAGCCAAGGTGACAGTAAAAACATTCAGTACTTC. This codes for CASSQGDSKNIQYF.

The chain carries TRBV7-9 and TRBJ2-7, with 7 bases aligning to TRBD1. The germline V gene encodes CDR1 SEHNR and CDR2 FQNEAQ (reference sequence). With 2 bases clipped from V and 5 bases from J, the junction kept 15 bases outside the gene matches. The CDR3 has 17 amino acids. The DNA of the CDR3 is TGTGCCAGCAGCTTATGGGTGGTGGGACAGCCCGTAGACGAGCAGTACTTC. Translated: CASSLWVVGQPVDEQYF.

For this clonotype: One end of the junction is discordant with germline, which a read error may explain. This chain uses TRBV12-3 or TRBV12-4 with TRBJ2-3; 8 bases match TRBD2. This CDR3 is 13 amino acids long. CDR3 residues: CASSLAGVDTQYF. In DNA form, the CDR3 reads TGTGCCAGCAGTCTAGCGGGCGTAGATACGCAGTATTTT.

The table lists this clonotype with a few counts. This chain connects TRBV7-9 to TRBJ2-1, with 12 bases fitting TRBD2. CDR1 SEHNR and CDR2 FQNEAQ come from the germline V gene (reference sequence). After removal of 5 bases from V and 4 bases from J, the junction contained 9 bases not matched to a gene. The CDR3 is 17 residues long. The CDR3 DNA sequence: TGTGCCAGCAGCCCACCGACTAGCGGGGGCCTTTACAATGAGCAGTTCTTC. This gives the protein CASSPPTSGGLYNEQFF.

The chain has TRBV11-2 and TRBJ2-1, with D perhaps TRBD2 (6 bases). Trimming took off 2 bases at V and 1 base at J, with 12 bases between the two ends. This CDR3 contains 16 residues. CDR1 is SGHAT, CDR2 FQNNGV, per germline. For the CDR3, the DNA is TGTGCCAGCAGCTTATGGGGCGGGATATCCTACAATGAGCAGTTCTTC. Protein: CASSLWGGISYNEQFF. Full variable domain (missing parts from reference TRBV11-2 and TRBJ2-1): EAGVAQSPRYKIIEKRQSVAFWCNPISGHATLYWYQQILGQGPKLLIQFQNNGVVDDSQLPKDRFSAERLKGVDSTLKIQPAKLEDSAVYLCASSLWGGISYNEQFFGPGTRLTVL.

V is TRBV13 and J is TRBJ2-1; D gene unclear. CDR3 length: 13 amino acids. CDR1 is PRHDT, CDR2 FYEKMQ, per germline (reference sequence). The V end lost 0 bases, the J end lost 10 bases, and 10 bases lay between the germline ends. The DNA for the CDR3 is TGTGCCAGCAGCTTAGGGGGGTTTGCGGAGCAGTTCTTC. Protein sequence: CASSLGGFAEQFF.

In this sample, this clonotype turned up a few times. V and J are TRBV9 and TRBJ2-3; weak D call: TRBD2 (5 bases). Trimming stripped 1 base from V and 5 bases from J, with 8 bases between. CDR3 length: 13 amino acids. The germline V gene has CDR1 SGDLS and CDR2 YYNGEE. The CDR3 region has the DNA TGTGCCAGCAGCGTACTGGGGAGAGATACGCAGTATTTT. Its protein product is CASSVLGRDTQYF.

This clonotype was counted ten times or more. The chain links TRBV10-3 to TRBJ2-1, with 14 bases lining up with TRBD2. V trimming: 8 bases; J trimming: 1 base; junction bases outside the gene matches: 10. This CDR3 is 18 amino acids long. Germline values: CDR1 ENHRY, CDR2 SYGVKD. The CDR3 protein is CAIAPGLAGGKSYNEQFF. Here the CDR3 DNA reads TGTGCCATCGCCCCCGGACTAGCGGGGGGAAAGTCCTACAATGAGCAGTTCTTC.

This clonotype has just a few counts. CDR3 sequence: CASNTGRPTDTQYF. Written as DNA, the CDR3 is TGTGCCAGCAATACGGGACGACCCACAGATACGCAGTATTTT. V is TRBV28 and J is TRBJ2-3; D is possibly TRBD1 or TRBD2 (5 bases each). Trimming stripped 7 bases from V and 2 bases from J, with 13 bases between. Germline V gene data show CDR1 as MDHEN and CDR2 as SYDVKM. The CDR3 loop spans 14 amino acids.

This rearrangement joins TRBV7-9 to TRBJ2-7; TRBD1 is a possible D gene (5 bases). The CDR3 loop spans 13 amino acids. Trimming left V 6 bases short and J 5 bases short, with 14 bases between. Germline CDR1 SEHNR, CDR2 FQNEAQ (reference sequence). The CDR3 here is CASRSPGLDEQYF. CDR3 DNA: TGTGCCAGCAGATCCCCAGGGCTGGACGAGCAGTACTTC. Full variable domain (missing parts from reference TRBV7-9 and TRBJ2-7): DTGVSQNPRHKITKRGQNVTFRCDPISEHNRLYWYRQTLGQGPEFLTYFQNEAQLEKSRLLSDRFSAERPKGSFSTLEIQRTEQGDSAMYLCASRSPGLDEQYFGPGTRLTVT.

This chain links TRBV16 with TRBJ2-5; D not certain. Per the germline V gene, CDR1 is KGHSY and CDR2 is FQNENV. V dropped 8 bases and J dropped 4 bases, with 14 bases sitting between them. There are 13 residues in the CDR3. The CDR3 DNA follows: TGTGCCAGCGGACGCAATACGAGAGAGACCCAGTACTTC. Translation: CASGRNTRETQYF. Full variable domain (missing parts from reference TRBV16 and TRBJ2-5): GEEVAQTPKHLVRGEGQKAKLYCAPIKGHSYVFWYQQVLKNEFKFLISFQNENVFDETGMPKERFSAKCLPNSPCSLEIQATKLEDSAVYFCASGRNTRETQYFGPGTRLLVL.

CDR3 sequence (DNA): TGTGCCAGCAGCCCAGGACATGGGCCAGATACGCAGTATTTT. Amino acids: CASSPGHGPDTQYF. This rearrangement joins TRBV7-9 to TRBJ2-3, with a possible D match to TRBD1 (5 bases). V was clipped by 5 bases and J by 4 bases, with 13 bases between them. The CDR3 contains 14 residues. The germline V gene encodes CDR1 SEHNR and CDR2 FQNEAQ (reference sequence).

This clonotype was seen a handful of times. The chain recombines TRBV4-1 with TRBJ1-5; D is perhaps TRBD1 (6 bases). The CDR3 is 16 amino acids. V was cut by 0 bases and J by 3 bases, with 12 bases left in between. CDR1 MGHRA and CDR2 YSYEKL come from the germline V gene. CDR3 loop: CASSQEPGTSNQPQHF. DNA of the CDR3: TGCGCCAGCAGCCAAGAACCCGGGACATCCAATCAGCCCCAGCATTTT.

There are a few counts of this clonotype. This chain uses TRBV2 with TRBJ1-2; possible D gene TRBD1, 6 bases. In germline, CDR1 is SNHLY, CDR2 FYNNEI. Trimming pared 1 base from V and 2 bases from J, leaving 14 bases between. The CDR3 has 16 amino acids. Here the CDR3 reads CASSEGIRGANYGYTF. In DNA, the CDR3 is TGTGCCAGCAGTGAAGGCATAAGGGGGGCGAACTATGGCTACACCTTC.

This clonotype has just a few counts. The chain couples TRBV20-1 to TRBJ1-2; 7 bases line up with TRBD1. V gave up 3 bases and J gave up 4 bases; unmatched junction bases: 8. The germline gives CDR1 DFQATT, CDR2 SNEGSKA (reference sequence). The CDR3 contains 14 residues. CDR3 nucleotides: TGCAGTGCTAGTGGGGGACAGTCCTTCTATGGCTACACCTTC. Its translation is CSASGGQSFYGYTF.

This clonotype has a handful of counts. CDR3 sequence reads: CASSELRTGSNSGANVLTF. As DNA, the CDR3 is TGTGCCAGCAGTGAGCTTCGGACAGGGTCAAACTCTGGGGCCAACGTCCTGACTTTC. The genes are TRBV2 and TRBJ2-6, with 8 positions matching TRBD1. The germline V gene encodes CDR1 SNHLY and CDR2 FYNNEI. CDR3 length: 19 amino acids. V trimming: 3 bases; J trimming: 0 bases; junction bases outside the gene matches: 10.

V gene TRBV27 combines with J gene TRBJ2-7, with a possible D match to TRBD2 (7 bases). V lost 3 bases, J lost 6 bases, and 12 bases lay in between. The CDR3 runs to 13 residues. Germline V gene data show CDR1 as MNHEY and CDR2 as SMNVEV (reference sequence). CDR3 bases: TGTGCCAGCAGTTTTTTGCGGGGGCTCGAGCAGTACTTC. The encoded protein is CASSFLRGLEQYF.

The chain joins TRBV20-1 to TRBJ2-7; 7 nucleotides align to TRBD1. Germline CDR1 is DFQATT and CDR2 is SNEGSKA (reference sequence). The CDR3 runs 13 residues. Trimming at V came to 6 bases and at J to 4 bases, leaving 9 bases not matched to a gene. The CDR3 loop is CSAPIGTAYEQYF. CDR3 coding DNA: TGCAGTGCCCCTATCGGGACAGCATACGAGCAGTACTTC.

This clonotype was seen repeatedly, ten times or more. This chain uses TRBV9 with TRBJ2-3; 8 positions match TRBD2. Trimming at V came to 5 bases and at J to 4 bases, leaving 3 bases not matched to a gene. Per germline, CDR1 SGDLS and CDR2 YYNGEE. The CDR3 length is 13 residues. CDR3 in DNA: TGTGCCAGCAGTCGGGGGGGCGCAGATACGCAGTATTTT. It is translated as CASSRGGADTQYF.

This clonotype was observed a few times. V and J are TRBV3-1 and TRBJ2-7; 8 nucleotides line up with TRBD1. The CDR3 extends over 11 amino acids. J lost 4 bases, V lost 8 bases, and 1 base had no gene match. Germline values: CDR1 LGHDT, CDR2 YNNKEL (reference sequence). Here the CDR3 DNA reads TGTGCCAGCGGACAGGGATACGAGCAGTACTTC. Its translation is CASGQGYEQYF.

The genes are TRBV7-3 and TRBJ2-1; TRBD1 is a possible D gene (6 bases). V lost 4 bases and J 2 bases, leaving 9 bases between the germline ends. The CDR3 extends over 14 amino acids. CDR1 is SGHTA, CDR2 FQGTGA, per germline. CDR3 DNA: TGTGCCAGCAGCTACAGGGTACCCTACAATGAGCAGTTCTTC. It encodes CASSYRVPYNEQFF.

This clonotype was counted between two and nine times. The V gene is TRBV6-5, the J gene TRBJ1-1; perhaps TRBD1 as D (6 bases). Trimming took 6 bases from V and 1 from J, leaving 12 bases between them. The CDR3 length is 14 residues. Germline values: CDR1 MNHEY, CDR2 SVGAGI. CDR3 nucleotide sequence: TGTGCCAGCAGCACGACAGGCCCGAACACTGAAGCTTTCTTT. Translating gives CASSTTGPNTEAFF.

This clonotype was counted only a few times. For the CDR3, the DNA is TGCGCCAGCAGCCCAGACAGCTTACCCTTCAACTATGGCTACACCTTC. Its translation: CASSPDSLPFNYGYTF. The chain combines TRBV4-1 with TRBJ1-2; TRBD1 might be the D (5 bases). CDR1 and CDR2 from the germline V gene are MGHRA and YSYEKL. The CDR3 consists of 16 residues. V gave up 4 bases and J gave up 2 bases, with 17 bases separating them.

This clonotype was recorded a few times. J is TRBJ2-6 and V is TRBV6-5, with D unclear. This CDR3 comprises 14 residues. The V gene's germline CDR1 is MNHEY and CDR2 SVGAGI. V was pared by 8 bases and J by 0 bases, with 8 bases between. The CDR3 sequence is CASLKASGANVLTF. The CDR3 nucleotides read TGTGCCAGCCTAAAGGCCTCTGGGGCCAACGTCCTGACTTTC.